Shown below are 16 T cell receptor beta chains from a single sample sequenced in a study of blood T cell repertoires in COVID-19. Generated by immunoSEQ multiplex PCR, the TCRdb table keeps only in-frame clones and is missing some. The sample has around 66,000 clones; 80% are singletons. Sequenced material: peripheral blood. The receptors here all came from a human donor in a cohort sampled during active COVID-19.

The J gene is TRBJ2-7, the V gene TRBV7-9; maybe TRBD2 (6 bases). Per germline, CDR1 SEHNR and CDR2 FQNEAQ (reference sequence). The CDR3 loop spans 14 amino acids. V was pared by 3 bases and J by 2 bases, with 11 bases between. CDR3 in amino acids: CASSLEGLTYEQYF. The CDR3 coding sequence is TGTGCCAGCAGCTTGGAGGGGTTGACCTACGAGCAGTACTTC.

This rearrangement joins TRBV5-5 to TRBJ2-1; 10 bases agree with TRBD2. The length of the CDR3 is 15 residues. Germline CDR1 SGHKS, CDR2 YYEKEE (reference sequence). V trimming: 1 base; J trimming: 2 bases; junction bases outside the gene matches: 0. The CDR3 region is CASSLLAGAYNEQFF. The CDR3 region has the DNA TGTGCCAGCAGCTTGCTAGCGGGAGCCTACAATGAGCAGTTCTTC.

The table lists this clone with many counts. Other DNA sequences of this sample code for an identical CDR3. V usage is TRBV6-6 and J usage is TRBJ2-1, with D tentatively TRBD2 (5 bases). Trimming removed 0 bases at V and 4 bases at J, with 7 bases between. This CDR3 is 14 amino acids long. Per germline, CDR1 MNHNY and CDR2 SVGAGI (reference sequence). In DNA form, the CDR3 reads TGTGCCAGCAGTTACTCGAGGGTGTACAATGAGCAGTTCTTC. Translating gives CASSYSRVYNEQFF.

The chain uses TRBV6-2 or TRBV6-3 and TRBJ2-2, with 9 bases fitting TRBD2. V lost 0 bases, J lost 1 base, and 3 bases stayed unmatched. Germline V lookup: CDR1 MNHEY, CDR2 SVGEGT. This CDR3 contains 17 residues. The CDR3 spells CASSYSSSGMNTGELFF. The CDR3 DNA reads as TGTGCCAGCAGTTACTCCTCTAGCGGGATGAACACCGGGGAGCTGTTTTTT.

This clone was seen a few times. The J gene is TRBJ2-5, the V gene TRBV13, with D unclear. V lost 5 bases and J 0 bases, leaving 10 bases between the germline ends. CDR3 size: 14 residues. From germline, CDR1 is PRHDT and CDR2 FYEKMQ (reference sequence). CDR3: CASSEETYQETQYF. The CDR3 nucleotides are TGTGCCAGCAGCGAAGAGACATACCAAGAGACCCAGTACTTC.

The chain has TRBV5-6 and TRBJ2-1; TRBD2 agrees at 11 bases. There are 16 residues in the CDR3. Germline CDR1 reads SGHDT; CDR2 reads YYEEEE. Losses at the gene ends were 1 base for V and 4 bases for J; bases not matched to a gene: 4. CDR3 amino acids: CASSLFTSGGYNEQFF. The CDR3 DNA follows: TGTGCCAGCAGCTTGTTCACTAGCGGGGGATACAATGAGCAGTTCTTC.

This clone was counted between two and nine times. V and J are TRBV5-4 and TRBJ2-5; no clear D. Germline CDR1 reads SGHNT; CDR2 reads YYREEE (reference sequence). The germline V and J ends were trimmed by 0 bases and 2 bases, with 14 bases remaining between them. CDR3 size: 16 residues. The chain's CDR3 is CASSLDLQTRQETQYF. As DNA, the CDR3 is TGTGCCAGCAGCTTGGACCTCCAAACTCGTCAAGAGACCCAGTACTTC.

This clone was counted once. CDR3 sequence: CASSETSGSETQYF. CDR3 DNA: TGTGCCAGCTCGGAGACTAGCGGGAGTGAGACCCAGTACTTC. V usage is TRBV18 and J usage is TRBJ2-5, with 12 bases that match TRBD2. V was pared by 6 bases and J by 5 bases, with 4 bases of the junction left unmatched. The CDR3 is 14 amino acids. Germline-derived CDR1 and CDR2 are KGHSH and LQKENI.

The CDR3 loop reads CASSPTGVGTDTQYF. The CDR3 coding sequence is TGTGCCAGCAGCCCGACAGGGGTAGGCACAGATACGCAGTATTTT. V and J are TRBV28 and TRBJ2-3, with 8 bases lining up with TRBD1. V gave up 6 bases and J gave up 1 base; unmatched junction bases: 6. The CDR3 extends over 15 amino acids. Germline loops: CDR1 MDHEN, CDR2 SYDVKM.

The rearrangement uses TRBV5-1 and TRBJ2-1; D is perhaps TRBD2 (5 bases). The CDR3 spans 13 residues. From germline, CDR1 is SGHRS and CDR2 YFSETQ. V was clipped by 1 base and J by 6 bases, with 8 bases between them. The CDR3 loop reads CASSLTGINEQFF. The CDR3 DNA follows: TGCGCCAGCAGCTTGACCGGGATCAATGAGCAGTTCTTC.

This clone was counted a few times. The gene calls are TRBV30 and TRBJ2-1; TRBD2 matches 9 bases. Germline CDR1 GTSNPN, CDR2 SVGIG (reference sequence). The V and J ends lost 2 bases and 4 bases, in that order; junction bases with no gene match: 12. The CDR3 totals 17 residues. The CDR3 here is CAWSKGLAALSYNEQFF. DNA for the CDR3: TGTGCCTGGAGTAAGGGACTAGCTGCTCTCTCATACAATGAGCAGTTCTTC.

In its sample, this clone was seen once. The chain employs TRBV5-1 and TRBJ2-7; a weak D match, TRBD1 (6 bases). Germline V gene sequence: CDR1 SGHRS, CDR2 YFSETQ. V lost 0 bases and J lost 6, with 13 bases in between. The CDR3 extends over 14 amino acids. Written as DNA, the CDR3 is TGCGCCAGCAGCTTGGGGCACAGGGCCGCCGAGCAGTACTTC. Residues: CASSLGHRAAEQYF.

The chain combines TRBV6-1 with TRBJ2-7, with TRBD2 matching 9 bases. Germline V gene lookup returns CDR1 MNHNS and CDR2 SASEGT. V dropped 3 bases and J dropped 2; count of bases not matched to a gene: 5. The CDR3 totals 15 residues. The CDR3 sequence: CASSDAGGRAYEQYF. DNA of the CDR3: TGTGCCAGCAGTGACGCGGGAGGGAGGGCCTACGAGCAGTACTTC.

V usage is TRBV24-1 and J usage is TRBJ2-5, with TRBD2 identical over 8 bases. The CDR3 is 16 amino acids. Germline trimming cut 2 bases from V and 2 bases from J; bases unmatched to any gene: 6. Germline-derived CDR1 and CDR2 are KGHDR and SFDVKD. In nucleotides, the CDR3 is TGTGCCACCAGTGATTATTCGGTAGCGGGACAAGAGACCCAGTACTTC. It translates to CATSDYSVAGQETQYF.

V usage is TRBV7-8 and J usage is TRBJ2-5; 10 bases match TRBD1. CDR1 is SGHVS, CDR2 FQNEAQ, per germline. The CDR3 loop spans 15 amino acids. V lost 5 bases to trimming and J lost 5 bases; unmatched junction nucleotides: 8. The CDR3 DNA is TGTGCCAGCAGCCCAGGGGACAGGGGCAGGGAGACCCAGTACTTC. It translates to CASSPGDRGRETQYF.

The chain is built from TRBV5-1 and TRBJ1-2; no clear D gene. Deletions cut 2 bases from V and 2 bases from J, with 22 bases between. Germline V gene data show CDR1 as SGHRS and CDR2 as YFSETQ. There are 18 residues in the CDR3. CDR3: CASSFGGEENGPNYGYTF. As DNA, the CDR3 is TGCGCCAGCAGCTTTGGAGGTGAGGAGAATGGACCCAACTATGGCTACACCTTC.